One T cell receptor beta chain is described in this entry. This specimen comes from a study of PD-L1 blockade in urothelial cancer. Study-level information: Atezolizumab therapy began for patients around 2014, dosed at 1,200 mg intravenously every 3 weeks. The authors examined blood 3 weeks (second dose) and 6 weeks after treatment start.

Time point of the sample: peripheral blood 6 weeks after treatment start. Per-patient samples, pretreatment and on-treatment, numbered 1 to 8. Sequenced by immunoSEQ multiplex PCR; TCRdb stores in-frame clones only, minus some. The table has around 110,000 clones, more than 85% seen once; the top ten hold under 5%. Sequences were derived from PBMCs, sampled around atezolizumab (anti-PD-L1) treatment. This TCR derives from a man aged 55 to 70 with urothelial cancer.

The CDR3 nucleotides read TGCGCCAGGACAGACAGGGCGGGCACCGGGGAGCTGTTTTTT. It yields the protein CARTDRAGTGELFF. The chain couples TRBV10-1 to TRBJ2-2; 7 positions match TRBD1. The junction had 8 bases not matched to a gene; V was cut back by 9 bases and J by 4 bases. Germline CDR1 reads WNHNN; CDR2 reads SYGVQD (reference sequence). The CDR3 extends over 14 amino acids.